Given below is one T cell receptor beta chain in context. Its antigen is still unknown. Additional DNA sequences in this sample encode the identical CDR3. The repertoire was sequenced with immunoSEQ multiplex PCR; TCRdb's copy has only in-frame clones and lacks some. The sample lists about 15,000 clones, around 77% occurring once. CDR3 length: 13 residues. Per the germline V gene, CDR1 is MNHNY and CDR2 is SVGAGI (reference sequence). V was trimmed by 9 bases and J by 5 bases, leaving 16 bases between them. This entry belongs to a study of graft-versus-host responses after intestinal transplantation. The wider study: Multivisceral, liver-intestinal, or isolated intestinal transplants were given to recipients.

Intraepithelial and lamina propria lymphocytes were released after the graft tissue was processed. Findings and limits, study-wide: The study found high graft-versus-host to host-versus-graft clonal ratios in allografts of patients with graft-donor T cell macrochimerism. Some GvH clones appeared in ileal mucosa or blood before recipient bone marrow.

The clonotype was recovered from a human patient who received an intestinal transplant, so some T cells may come from the graft donor. The input for sequencing was ileum tissue, taken approximately 61 weeks after intestinal transplant. V is TRBV6-6 and J is TRBJ2-5; possibly TRBD1 or TRBD2 for D (6 bases each). The DNA of the CDR3 is TGTGCCAGTTCGGACAGAGGGGGGGAGACCCAGTACTTC. Encoded protein: CASSDRGGETQYF.